This entry lists 20 T cell receptor beta chains sequenced from one sample in a study of T cell repertoires in cytomegalovirus infection. Their recognized antigens are unknown. TCRdb independently ran MiXCR on the reads; one entry per CDR3 protein. The sample holds some 800,000 distinct CDR3 sequences; almost 30% are singletons and the top ten take about an eighth. Source: cultured CD8+ T cells from PBMCs, taken from culture after CMV antigen stimulation. All receptors come from a human donor in good health (CMV status not recorded). Some clones in this sample may be carry-over from other donors' samples.

Ten or more counts support this clonotype. The chain couples TRBV12-3 or TRBV12-4 to TRBJ1-1; D remains ambiguous. The CDR3 totals 15 residues. V lost 6 bases to trimming and J lost 3 bases, with 17 bases between them. CDR3 in amino acids: CASSSPGTAYTEAFF. CDR3 nucleotide sequence: TGTGCCAGCAGCTCCCCAGGCACAGCATACACTGAAGCTTTCTTT.

The CDR3 coding sequence is TGCGCCAGCAGTCAATCGTTCGGGGGGGCCGAAGAGCAGTTCTTC. Encoded protein: CASSQSFGGAEEQFF. The chain combines TRBV23-1 with TRBJ2-1, with 8 bases that match TRBD2. TRBV23-1 is an ORF, and what it does is uncertain. This CDR3 contains 15 residues. V shed 0 bases and J 10 bases; nucleotides not matched to a gene: 8.

The rearrangement links TRBV6-1 to TRBJ2-1, with no clear D. The V and J ends lost 4 bases and 5 bases respectively, with 9 bases between them. The germline CDR1 and CDR2 sequences are MNHNS and SASEGT. The CDR3 contains 13 residues. CDR3 sequence: CASSVIWDNEQFF. CDR3 DNA: TGTGCCAGCAGTGTAATCTGGGACAATGAGCAGTTCTTC.

The chain joins TRBV12-3 or TRBV12-4 to TRBJ2-5; D is uncertain. This CDR3 region has 12 residues. V was trimmed by 2 bases and J by 5 bases, leaving 6 bases between them. The CDR3, as DNA: TGTGCCAGCAGTTTAAACGATGAGACCCAGTACTTC. This gives the protein CASSLNDETQYF.

The CDR3 sequence: CASSESSSYEQYF. In DNA form, the CDR3 reads TGTGCCAGCAGTGAATCCAGCTCCTACGAGCAGTACTTC. V and J are TRBV6-1 and TRBJ2-7; D call uncertain. The CDR3 is 13 residues long. The V gene lost 2 bases and the J gene lost 0 bases, with 5 bases spanning the gap. Germline V gene lookup returns CDR1 MNHNS and CDR2 SASEGT.

The rearrangement links TRBV19 to TRBJ2-1; unclear D gene. There are 13 residues in the CDR3. V gave up 6 bases and J gave up 4 bases, with 10 bases separating them. From germline, CDR1 is LNHDA and CDR2 SQIVND (reference sequence). The CDR3 DNA follows: TGTGCCAGTAGGGTCACAGTTTACAATGAGCAGTTCTTC. Protein sequence: CASRVTVYNEQFF. The full variable domain, with the rest looked up from reference TRBV19 and TRBJ2-1, is DGGITQSPKYLFRKEGQNVTLSCEQNLNHDAMYWYRQDPGQGLRLIYYSQIVNDFQKGDIAEGYSVSREKKESFPLTVTSAQKNPTAFYLCASRVTVYNEQFFGPGTRLTVL.

A few counts support this clonotype. The chain has TRBV4-3 and TRBJ2-1; possible D gene TRBD2, 6 bases. V lost 0 bases to trimming and J lost 2 bases, with 20 bases between them. Germline loops: CDR1 LGHNA, CDR2 YSLEER. This CDR3 comprises 19 residues. The CDR3 DNA sequence: TGCGCCAGCAGCCAAGAAACGTTTCCTATTGGGGGGACCTACAATGAGCAGTTCTTC. Encoded protein: CASSQETFPIGGTYNEQFF.

This chain joins TRBV2 and TRBJ2-1, with no clear D. CDR1 SNHLY and CDR2 FYNNEI come from the germline V gene. The ends were cut back, 6 bases at V and 2 bases at J, with 14 bases in the middle. There are 15 residues in the CDR3. The CDR3 region is CASSVCLVAYNEQFF. The CDR3 nucleotides read TGTGCCAGCAGCGTCTGTCTGGTGGCCTACAATGAGCAGTTCTTC.

The chain is built from TRBV18 and TRBJ1-2; D is undetermined. Germline V gives CDR1 KGHSH, CDR2 LQKENI. The CDR3 runs to 12 residues. The V gene lost 3 bases and the J gene lost 3 bases, with 5 bases spanning the gap. CDR3 DNA: TGTGCCAGCTCACCCACAGACTATGGCTACACCTTC. It specifies CASSPTDYGYTF.

The chain uses TRBV4-3 and TRBJ2-3, with D uncertain. Germline V CDR1 and CDR2: LGHNA, YSLEER. The CDR3 loop spans 15 amino acids. The V gene lost 0 bases and the J gene lost 2 bases, with 9 bases spanning the gap. The CDR3 spells CASSQEERPTDTQYF. The CDR3 DNA is TGCGCCAGCAGCCAAGAGGAGAGACCCACAGATACGCAGTATTTT.

This clonotype occurred many times. The chain uses TRBV7-9 and TRBJ2-1; D remains ambiguous. Per germline, CDR1 SEHNR and CDR2 FQNEAQ (reference sequence). Trimming took off 5 bases at V and 7 bases at J, with 21 bases between the two ends. The CDR3 runs to 16 residues. CDR3 residues: CASSPEPGPNRNEQFF. Here the CDR3 DNA reads TGTGCCAGCAGCCCAGAACCTGGACCTAACCGGAATGAGCAGTTCTTC. The full variable domain, with the rest looked up from reference TRBV7-9 and TRBJ2-1, is DTGVSQNPRHKITKRGQNVTFRCDPISEHNRLYWYRQTLGQGPEFLTYFQNEAQLEKSRLLSDRFSAERPKGSFSTLEIQRTEQGDSAMYLCASSPEPGPNRNEQFFGPGTRLTVL.

The rearrangement links TRBV27 to TRBJ1-1, with D maybe TRBD1 (6 bases). CDR3 length equals 14 residues. Germline V gene data show CDR1 as MNHEY and CDR2 as SMNVEV (reference sequence). The V and J ends lost 5 bases and 1 base respectively, with 11 bases between them. The CDR3 sequence is CASSDGGTNTEAFF. CDR3 DNA sequence: TGTGCCAGCAGTGATGGGGGCACGAACACTGAAGCTTTCTTT.

The DNA for the CDR3 is TGTGCCAGCGGAGGGACTAGCAGGGGGGCCTGGGAGCAGTACGTC. As protein: CASGGTSRGAWEQYV. V is TRBV27 and J is TRBJ2-7, with TRBD2 matching over 9 bases. CDR1 is MNHEY and CDR2 is SMNVEV in the germline V gene (reference sequence). The CDR3 sequence is 15 residues long. With 8 bases clipped from V and 7 bases from J, the junction kept 15 bases outside the gene matches.

J is TRBJ2-5 and V is TRBV7-9, with D possibly called TRBD1 or TRBD2 (6 bases each). The germline gives CDR1 SEHNR, CDR2 FQNEAQ (reference sequence). V lost 3 bases to trimming and J lost 4 bases, with 12 bases between them. CDR3 length: 14 amino acids. This CDR3 is CASSFPGAIETQYF. The CDR3 nucleotides read TGTGCCAGCAGCTTTCCGGGGGCAATAGAGACCCAGTACTTC.

This clonotype was seen at least ten times. The chain is built from TRBV7-3 and TRBJ2-6; no reliable D call. The V and J ends lost 2 bases and 0 bases respectively, with 8 bases between them. The CDR3 loop spans 16 amino acids. Germline-derived CDR1 and CDR2 are SGHTA and FQGTGA. In nucleotides, the CDR3 is TGTGCCAGCAGCTTACAGCACTACTCTGGGGCCAACGTCCTGACTTTC. Translating gives CASSLQHYSGANVLTF.

This clonotype was found many times. This rearrangement joins TRBV12-3 or TRBV12-4 to TRBJ1-2, with D maybe TRBD1 (5 bases). Trimming shortened V by 5 bases and J by 0 bases, and 16 bases separated the two germline ends. The CDR3 consists of 16 residues. The CDR3 spells CASSPGTGLANYGYTF. The CDR3 DNA sequence: TGTGCCAGCAGTCCCGGGACGGGGCTTGCTAACTATGGCTACACCTTC.

The chain has TRBV19 and TRBJ2-7; D may be TRBD1 or TRBD2 (5 bases each). Germline-derived CDR1 and CDR2 are LNHDA and SQIVND (reference sequence). This CDR3 has 17 amino acids. The V gene lost 5 bases and the J gene lost 3 bases, with 23 bases spanning the gap. The CDR3 DNA is TGTGCCAGTAGTCCCCACGGAGGAGGCTGGGGGAACTACGAGCAGTACTTC. Protein product: CASSPHGGGWGNYEQYF.

Here the CDR3 reads CASSASGDQPQHF. The CDR3 DNA sequence: TGTGCCAGCAGCGCCTCGGGGGATCAGCCCCAGCATTTT. The chain uses TRBV7-9 and TRBJ1-5; the D gene is possibly TRBD1 (5 bases). V lost 5 bases and J lost 5, with 10 bases in between. Germline lookup yields CDR1 SEHNR and CDR2 FQNEAQ (reference sequence). This CDR3 is 13 amino acids long.

The gene calls are TRBV4-1 and TRBJ1-2, with D perhaps TRBD1 (5 bases). This CDR3 region has 15 residues. Germline-derived CDR1 and CDR2 are MGHRA and YSYEKL. V shed 3 bases and J shed 4 bases, with 15 bases lying between them. The CDR3 nucleotides are TGCGCCAGCAGCCAGGAGGTCAGGGCGCTCTATGGCTACACCTTC. It specifies CASSQEVRALYGYTF.

This clonotype was detected many times. This rearrangement joins TRBV12-3 or TRBV12-4 to TRBJ2-5, with 9 bases matching TRBD1. The length of the CDR3 is 14 residues. The trim removed 6 bases at V and 5 bases at J, leaving 7 bases unmatched. Written as DNA, the CDR3 is TGTGCCAGCAGCCTTACAGGGGGCCGGGAGACCCAGTACTTC. Translated: CASSLTGGRETQYF.